This T cell receptor beta chain stems from a study of shared clonotypes between healthy human individuals. This CDR3 region has 16 residues. The V end lost 1 base, the J end lost 0 bases, and 13 bases lay between the germline ends. Germline V CDR1 and CDR2: SGHRS, YFSETQ. Assay: immunoSEQ multiplex PCR; the TCRdb copy retains only in-frame clones and omits some. Of about 2.4 million clones detected, under 95% appear once; the ten largest clones hold about 0.38%. The gene calls are TRBV5-1 and TRBJ1-1; possible D gene TRBD1, 6 bases. The clonotype originates from a man aged 18 to 30 in good health. Some clones in this sample may be carry-over from other donors' samples. The material sequenced was naive CD4+ T cells from PBMCs. Stated subset: CD45RA+ positively selected. Here the CDR3 reads CASSLIGGAMNTEAFF. DNA for the CDR3: TGCGCCAGCAGCTTGATTGGGGGCGCCATGAACACTGAAGCTTTCTTT.